This TCR beta chain was observed in a study of OX40 agonist ivuxolimab in advanced cancers. CDR3 length: 13 amino acids. CDR1 is LNHDA and CDR2 is SQIVND in the germline V gene (reference sequence). V lost 6 bases and J lost 0, with 6 bases in between. TCRdb keeps only in-frame clones here, not all; method: immunoSEQ multiplex PCR. Counted here are 60,000 to 80,000 clones, about three quarters occurring once; the ten biggest clones make up 5%. Sequenced material: CD4+ or CD8+ T cells sorted from blood, taken in a trial of the OX40 agonist ivuxolimab. The chain links TRBV19 to TRBJ2-4, with D unresolved. This TCR derives from an adult with an advanced solid tumor such as melanoma, head and neck, liver or kidney cancer. In DNA form, the CDR3 reads TGTGCCAGTAGGTCGGGAGCCAAAAACATTCAGTACTTC. Its translation: CASRSGAKNIQYF.